This TCR beta chain derives from a study of OX40 agonist ivuxolimab in advanced cancers. This CDR3 contains 13 residues. V shed 1 base and J shed 3 bases, with 3 bases lying between them. Germline CDR1 reads SGHVS; CDR2 reads FQNEAQ. Assay: immunoSEQ multiplex PCR; the TCRdb copy retains only in-frame clones and omits some. The sample carries more than 45,000 clones, more than 80% recorded once. Sequenced here: CD4+ or CD8+ T cells sorted from blood, sampled in a trial of the OX40 agonist ivuxolimab. The TCR originated in an adult with an advanced solid tumor such as melanoma, head and neck, liver or kidney cancer. This rearrangement joins TRBV7-8 to TRBJ1-4; D gene unclear. Here the CDR3 DNA reads TGTGCCAGCAGCTTAGGCCCTAATGAAAAACTGTTTTTT. It specifies CASSLGPNEKLFF.